The present entry profiles one T cell receptor beta chain with its context. The sample belongs to a study of blood T cell repertoires in COVID-19. Whole-study context: The origin of the acute and convalescent COVID-19 samples was the United States, Italy and Spain. The analysed material was cDNA or gDNA that came from T cells, B-cell-depleted T cells, or PBMCs.

Original processing notes: Amplified reference gene primers provided the basis for estimating nucleated cell counts. This table comes from immunoSEQ multiplex PCR, and its TCRdb copy is limited to in-frame clones, with some not included. That table supplies the V and J calls and clone size; D and trimming were determined from the DNA. Seen here are 300,000 or so clones, around 89% observed once, and the top ten hold 3.7%. CDR1 and CDR2 (germline): SGHVS, FNYEAQ. The CDR3 runs 14 residues. V dropped 1 base and J dropped 3 bases, with 7 bases sitting between them. The chain combines TRBV7-6 with TRBJ1-3, with D unclear. This TCR was sampled from a woman between 40 and 55 years old with acute or convalescent COVID-19. Input material: peripheral blood. The CDR3 region is CASSLEPVGNTIYF. Written as DNA, the CDR3 is TGTGCCAGCAGCTTAGAGCCGGTTGGAAACACCATATATTTT.